This entry is about one T cell receptor (beta chain). Measured with immunoSEQ multiplex PCR; TCRdb has only the in-frame clones, and not every one. In the table there are approximately 140,000 clones, about 90% of which are singletons. CDR1 LGHDT and CDR2 YNNKEL come from the germline V gene (reference sequence). The CDR3 has 14 amino acids. Trimming at V came to 4 bases and at J to 2 bases, leaving 2 bases not matched to a gene. The entry originates in a study of control samples from healthy donors and cancer patients. The sample taken for sequencing was blood. V is TRBV3-1 (or the pseudogene TRBV3-2) and J is TRBJ2-7, with 10 bases aligning to TRBD1. This clonotype was obtained from a man younger than 30 in good health. In DNA form, the CDR3 reads TGTGCCAGCAGCCGACAGGGGGCAGCCTACGAGCAGTACTTC. Translating it yields CASSRQGAAYEQYF.